The 8 T cell receptor beta chains reported below all come from one sample, sequenced in a study of control samples from healthy donors and cancer patients. Sequencing was performed with immunoSEQ multiplex PCR; in TCRdb, only in-frame clones are kept and a portion is missing. The sample records about 120,000 clones, roughly 90% being singletons. Sequencing used blood. The receptors were sampled from a woman under 30 in good health.

The chain is built from TRBV6-6 and TRBJ2-2; 8 bases agree with TRBD2. The CDR3 sequence is 16 residues long. Looked up from germline, CDR1 is MNHNY and CDR2 is SVGAGI (reference sequence). V gave up 6 bases and J gave up 2 bases; unmatched junction bases: 8. CDR3 in DNA: TGTGCCAGCAGGACGGGGGGGGGCCCTAACACCGGGGAGCTGTTTTTT. Protein product: CASRTGGGPNTGELFF.

This clone was counted once. This sequence joins TRBV7-2 and TRBJ2-5, with D hard to call. The CDR3 runs 14 residues. Germline CDR1 is SGHTA and CDR2 is FQGNSA. V gave up 1 base and J gave up 5 bases, with 11 bases separating them. CDR3: CASSLDAFGETQYF. In DNA, the CDR3 is TGTGCCAGCAGCTTAGATGCCTTCGGGGAGACCCAGTACTTC.

This clone was detected once. The CDR3 spells CASSEGPANYGYTF. CDR3 coding DNA: TGTGCCAGCTCCGAGGGGCCGGCTAACTATGGCTACACCTTC. The chain joins TRBV7-2 to TRBJ1-2; D possibly corresponds to TRBD1 (5 bases). With 8 bases removed from V and 0 bases from J, the gap between germline ends came to 13 bases. The V gene's germline CDR1 is SGHTA and CDR2 FQGNSA. The CDR3 is made up of 14 amino acids.

V gene TRBV19 combines with J gene TRBJ1-2; D remains ambiguous. The V and J ends lost 3 bases and 0 bases respectively, with 11 bases between them. CDR1 is LNHDA, CDR2 SQIVND, per germline (reference sequence). This CDR3 has 15 amino acids. The CDR3 region has the DNA TGTGCCAGTAGTATTGGAGGATCCGCTAACTATGGCTACACCTTC. Its translation is CASSIGGSANYGYTF. Full variable domain (remainder filled in from reference TRBV19 and TRBJ1-2): DGGITQSPKYLFRKEGQNVTLSCEQNLNHDAMYWYRQDPGQGLRLIYYSQIVNDFQKGDIAEGYSVSREKKESFPLTVTSAQKNPTAFYLCASSIGGSANYGYTFGSGTRLTVV.

The genes are TRBV7-3 and TRBJ2-2, with 9 bases fitting TRBD1. The germline gives CDR1 SGHTA, CDR2 FQGTGA. V dropped 5 bases and J dropped 3; count of bases not matched to a gene: 4. CDR3 length: 15 amino acids. The CDR3 reads CASSPGQGYTGELFF. The CDR3 DNA is TGTGCCAGCAGCCCAGGACAGGGGTACACCGGGGAGCTGTTTTTT.

V is TRBV30 and J is TRBJ2-1, with 10 bases identical to TRBD1. Germline V gives CDR1 GTSNPN, CDR2 SVGIG (reference sequence). CDR3 length: 15 amino acids. Losses at the gene ends were 0 bases for V and 7 bases for J; bases not matched to a gene: 6. CDR3 nucleotide sequence: TGTGCCTGGAGTGTCCGGGGGACAGGGGTTAATGAGCAGTTCTTC. Translation gives CAWSVRGTGVNEQFF.

This rearrangement joins TRBV13 to TRBJ2-2; 8 bases are shared with TRBD1. Germline V gene sequence: CDR1 PRHDT, CDR2 FYEKMQ (reference sequence). This CDR3 spans 15 amino acids. J was trimmed by 0 bases and V by 5 bases; bases with no gene match: 2. The CDR3: CASSQQGANTGELFF. For the CDR3, the DNA is TGTGCCAGCAGCCAACAGGGGGCGAACACCGGGGAGCTGTTTTTT.

CDR3 sequence: CARSRTVLREGSDQETQYF. As DNA, the CDR3 is TGTGCCAGAAGCCGAACTGTGTTGCGGGAGGGGAGCGATCAAGAGACCCAGTACTTC. This chain links TRBV19 with TRBJ2-5; 9 bases are shared with TRBD2. The CDR3 has 19 amino acids. Germline V CDR1 and CDR2: LNHDA, SQIVND (reference sequence). Trimming took 9 bases from V and 2 from J; bases not matched to a gene: 22.